The rows below give T cell receptor beta chains drawn from one sample of a study of T cell responses to AZD1222 COVID-19 vaccine. Data came from immunoSEQ multiplex PCR; TCRdb stores just in-frame clones and leaves some out. The repertoire holds some 130,000 clones, with more than 90% as singletons. The sequenced sample was peripheral blood, obtained 28 days after the second AZD1222 dose. The source is an adult who received the AZD1222 COVID-19 vaccine. The CDR3 runs from the conserved cysteine through the conserved F or W. D genes are given only for firm matches. Clone size is shown for a subset of rows, as once, few, many or a class of expanded clone.

j_call v_call d_call cdr3_length clone_size cdr3_aa cdr3_nt
TRBJ2-2 TRBV28 - 15 - CASSLLALDTGELFF TGTGCCAGCAGTTTACTAGCTCTTGACACCGGGGAGCTGTTTTTT
TRBJ2-4 TRBV9 - 12 - CASSGRSNIQYF TGTGCCAGCAGCGGTAGATCTAACATTCAGTACTTC
TRBJ2-1 TRBV3-1/TRBV3-2 - 17 - CASSQDEIGFTSHEQFF TGTGCCAGCAGCCAAGATGAAATAGGATTCACTTCACATGAGCAGTTCTTC
TRBJ1-1 TRBV29-1 - 11 - CSVGSGFEAFF TGCAGCGTTGGAAGCGGGTTTGAAGCTTTCTTT
TRBJ2-3 TRBV4-3 TRBD2 16 - CASSQTSGQPTDTQYF TGCGCCAGCAGTCAAACTAGCGGGCAACCCACAGATACGCAGTATTTT
TRBJ2-1 TRBV6-2/TRBV6-3 - 13 - CASSYSNGGGQFF TGTGCCAGCAGTTACTCGAATGGGGGTGGGCAGTTCTTC
TRBJ1-1 TRBV28 TRBD1 15 - CASSFETTGGTEAFF TGTGCCAGCAGTTTTGAGACGACAGGGGGGACTGAAGCTTTCTTT
TRBJ2-2 TRBV2 - 14 - CASRDPPAAGELFF TGTGCCAGCAGAGACCCACCCGCGGCCGGGGAGCTGTTTTTT
TRBJ2-3 TRBV19 - 14 - CASSKAGLADTQYF TGTGCCAGTAGTAAGGCAGGGTTAGCAGATACGCAGTATTTT
TRBJ1-5 TRBV3-1/TRBV3-2 - 16 - CASTPHAGYSNQPQHF TGTGCCAGCACCCCTCATGCAGGGTATAGCAATCAGCCCCAGCATTTT
TRBJ2-7 TRBV18 TRBD1 11 once CASSQGQEQYF TGTGCCAGCTCACAGGGACAGGAGCAGTACTTC
TRBJ2-3 TRBV9 - 14 - CASSVGTSTDTQYF TGTGCCAGCAGCGTAGGGACTAGCACAGATACGCAGTATTTT